This record concerns one T cell receptor beta chain sequence. Antigen: not known. Trimming pared 0 bases from V and 4 bases from J, leaving 8 bases between. Per germline, CDR1 SGHDT and CDR2 YYEEEE. The CDR3 is made up of 14 amino acids. The PCR had 60 Vbeta and 13 Jbeta primers. Here immunoSEQ multiplex PCR was the method, and the copy in TCRdb shows in-frame clones only, minus some. The data show 85,000 to 100,000 clones, around three quarters seen once. The data are from a study of cytomegalovirus exposure and HLA in healthy donors. Study results and caveats: The study listed under 200 cytomegalovirus-associated TCR beta chains.

The rearrangement links TRBV5-6 to TRBJ1-5; D call uncertain. This receptor was taken from a male donor in good health and CMV-seropositive. Material: PBMCs. The CDR3 DNA reads TGTGCCAGCAGCTTGGCGGGATTTAATCAGCCCCAGCATTTT. This encodes CASSLAGFNQPQHF.